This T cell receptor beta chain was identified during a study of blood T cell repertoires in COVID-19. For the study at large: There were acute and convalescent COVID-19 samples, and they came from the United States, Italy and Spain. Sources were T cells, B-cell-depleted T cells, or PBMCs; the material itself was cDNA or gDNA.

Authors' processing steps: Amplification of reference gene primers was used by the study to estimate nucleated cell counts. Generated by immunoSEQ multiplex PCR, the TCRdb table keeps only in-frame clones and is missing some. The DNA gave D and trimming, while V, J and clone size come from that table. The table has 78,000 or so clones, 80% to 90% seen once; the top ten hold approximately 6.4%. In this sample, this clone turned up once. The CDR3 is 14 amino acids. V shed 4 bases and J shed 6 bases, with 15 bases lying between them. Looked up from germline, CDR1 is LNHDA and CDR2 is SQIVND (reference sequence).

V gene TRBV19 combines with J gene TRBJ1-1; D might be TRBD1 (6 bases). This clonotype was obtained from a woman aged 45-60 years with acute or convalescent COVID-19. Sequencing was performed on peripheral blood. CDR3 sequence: CASSSMRGRAEAFF. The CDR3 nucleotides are TGTGCCAGTAGTAGCATGCGGGGGCGCGCTGAAGCTTTCTTT.